These T cell receptor beta chains were read from a single sample in a study of PD-1 blockade in mismatch repair-deficient tumors. The assay was immunoSEQ multiplex PCR, and TCRdb's table has in-frame clones only and misses some. The data show 70,000 to 95,000 clones, approximately 81% seen once. Sample: peripheral blood, taken 44 weeks after starting pembrolizumab. The receptors were gathered from an adult with mismatch repair-deficient cancer. CDR3s include the opening cysteine and the closing phenylalanine or tryptophan. Clone size is shown for a subset of rows, as once, few, many or a class of expanded clone.

TRBJ2-6 TRBV27 - CASSLSGDATSGANVLTF
TRBJ2-4 TRBV7-9 - CASSLEKTSGEAKNIQYF
TRBJ2-2 TRBV5-1 - CASSLEQVTGELFF
TRBJ2-1 TRBV6-1 - CASSEELAGGPIGNEQFF
TRBJ1-1 TRBV2 few CASQTGPNTEAFF
TRBJ2-2 TRBV29-1 - CSVEAKTVEHRGAVF
TRBJ2-2 TRBV9 few CASSAGARGNTGELFF
TRBJ2-7 TRBV2 - CASSLNRDRGSYEQYF
TRBJ2-3 TRBV29-1 few CSGRDSNTDTQYF
TRBJ1-1 TRBV6-5 few CASSWSVDAEAFF
TRBJ1-2 TRBV14 - CASSQGADYGYTF
TRBJ1-1 TRBV9 - CASSVGPKMNTEAFF
TRBJ1-2 TRBV6-5 - CASSYSDTNYGYTF
TRBJ1-5 TRBV9 - CASSRTGSNQPQHF
TRBJ2-3 TRBV7-9 - CASSLDGTKQYF
TRBJ2-2 TRBV7-3 - CASTRAGGTGELFF
TRBJ1-1 TRBV19 - CASSIGGTEEGEAFF
TRBJ2-3 TRBV30 - CARSGARGGDTQYF
TRBJ2-3 TRBV5-4 - CASSRDSTDTQYF
TRBJ2-5 TRBV30 - CAWSDRQETQYF
TRBJ1-2 TRBV19 - CASSIQALGYGYTF
TRBJ1-4 TRBV6-6 - CASSPSGHEKLFF
TRBJ2-5 TRBV5-4 - CASSRDRDGTQYF
TRBJ1-1 TRBV27 - CASSPRWGLDFF
TRBJ2-5 TRBV7-3 - CASSRAGQETQYF
TRBJ2-7 TRBV14 - CASSQFPGALTYEQYF
TRBJ1-3 TRBV10-1 - CASSESRDTRLSGNTIYF
TRBJ1-4 TRBV14 - CASSQAYTGQSEKLFF
TRBJ1-2 TRBV7-2 - CASSLREGAPFNYGYTF
TRBJ2-5 TRBV11-3 - CASSFGLAGGKETQYF
TRBJ1-2 TRBV11-2 - CASSEGPEGYTF
TRBJ1-3 TRBV6-1 - CASSEVVGAGGNTIYF
TRBJ1-2 TRBV19 - CASSMGWGQTSRGYGYTF
TRBJ2-5 TRBV7-9 - CASSLRLAAQETQYF
TRBJ1-1 TRBV7-3 few CASRQGGGTEAFF
TRBJ2-3 TRBV11-3 - CASSPSNGGVFTDTQYF
TRBJ2-7 TRBV19 few CASRGTGSSYEQYF
TRBJ1-2 TRBV29-1 - CSVASEYGYTF
TRBJ1-2 TRBV11-2 - CASSSDRRENYGYTF
TRBJ2-3 TRBV5-5 - CASSLWEGARDTQYF
TRBJ2-3 TRBV28 - CASSLSIGLAGTDTQYF